This T cell receptor beta chain was identified in a study of cytomegalovirus exposure and HLA in healthy donors. The CDR3 is made up of 14 amino acids. Trimming took off 4 bases at V and 5 bases at J, with 16 bases between the two ends. Germline V CDR1 and CDR2: SGHNT, YYREEE (reference sequence). PCR involved 60 Vbeta and 13 Jbeta primers. In the original analysis: The authors later counted roughly 76 million unique TCR beta chains, 9.5 million to 13 million of them shared. TCRdb's table, derived via immunoSEQ multiplex PCR, lists solely in-frame clones and lacks some. V and J calls plus clone size are reproduced from that table; the DNA served to infer D and trimming. This sample's table reports under 150,000 clones. Points on this clone: The antigen remains unidentified.

General study results and limits: Follow-up analysis later connected one missense variant in DCLRE1C with trimming of TCR beta V- and J-genes. Several of the most significant clusters appeared, in a later analysis, to be linked to common viral pathogens.

This chain uses TRBV5-4 with TRBJ2-7, with a tentative D call TRBD2 (6 bases). The sequence was collected from a woman aged 55 to 70 in good health and CMV-seronegative. The sequencing input was PBMCs. The CDR3, as DNA: TGTGCCAGCAGCCCTGGAGGGGTGGTGGACGAGCAGTACTTC. This codes for CASSPGGVVDEQYF.